This T cell receptor (beta chain) was observed in a study of cytomegalovirus exposure and HLA in healthy donors. Study results and caveats: There were 160 or so TCR beta chains listed as cytomegalovirus-associated. In the 130 or so validation repertoires, 85% to 95% of cluster scores exceeded 0, per a later analysis. A few of the chains that were CMV-associated were confirmed in vitro to be specific for CMV antigens.

Profiled with immunoSEQ multiplex PCR; TCRdb holds only in-frame clones, not every one. The repertoire holds some 90,000 clones, with around 88% as singletons. For this clone: Its antigen is unknown. Other DNA sequences in this specimen translate into the identical CDR3.

The V end was cut by 2 bases, the J end by 0 bases, with 8 bases between. The germline V gene encodes CDR1 SGHNT and CDR2 YYREEE (reference sequence). The CDR3 runs 15 residues. The chain recombines TRBV5-4 with TRBJ2-2, with D possibly matching TRBD1 (6 bases). Sequenced sample: PBMCs. This TCR was sampled from a woman aged 30 to 39 in good health and CMV-seronegative. In DNA, the CDR3 is TGTGCCAGCAGCTTAGCAGGGGCGAACACCGGGGAGCTGTTTTTT. Protein: CASSLAGANTGELFF.